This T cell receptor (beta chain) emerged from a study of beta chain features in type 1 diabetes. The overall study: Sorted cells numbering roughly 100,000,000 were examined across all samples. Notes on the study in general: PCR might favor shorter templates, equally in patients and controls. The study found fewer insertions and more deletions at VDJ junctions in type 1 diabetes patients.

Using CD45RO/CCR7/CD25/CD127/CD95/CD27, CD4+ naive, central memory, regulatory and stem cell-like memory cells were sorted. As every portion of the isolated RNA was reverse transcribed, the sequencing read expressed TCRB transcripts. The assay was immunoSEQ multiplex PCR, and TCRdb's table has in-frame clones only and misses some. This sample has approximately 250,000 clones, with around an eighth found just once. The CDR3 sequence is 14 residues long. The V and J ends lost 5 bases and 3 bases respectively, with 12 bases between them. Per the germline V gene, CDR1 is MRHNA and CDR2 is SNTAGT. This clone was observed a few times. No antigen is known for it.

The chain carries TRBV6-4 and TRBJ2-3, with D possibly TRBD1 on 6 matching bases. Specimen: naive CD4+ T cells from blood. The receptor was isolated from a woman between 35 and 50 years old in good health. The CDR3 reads CASSMGHRTDTQYF. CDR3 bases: TGTGCCAGCAGTATGGGACATAGAACAGATACGCAGTATTTT.